This TCR beta chain was found in a study of shared clonotypes between healthy human individuals. Points on this clone: Its cognate antigen is unknown.

General study results and limits: Collection of samples was limited to blood; tissue repertoires likely differ.

CDR3 length equals 14 residues. The V end lost 3 bases, the J end lost 3 bases, and 11 bases lay between the germline ends. CDR1 and CDR2 from the germline V gene are SGHTA and FQGNSA. The authors' processing: ImmunoSEQ yielded junction-only sequences lacking quality scores, so filtering differed. TCRdb's copy holds only in-frame clones and misses some; the assay was immunoSEQ multiplex PCR. For V, J and clone size, that table is used; D and trimming come from the DNA. The sample holds about 2.3 million clones, about 90% seen once. The sequencing sample was made of naive CD4+ T cells from PBMCs. Subset given: CD45RA+ positively selected. This clonotype was obtained from a young man in good health. Some clones in this sample may be carry-over from other donors' samples. The chain recombines TRBV7-2 with TRBJ1-2; tentatively, D is TRBD1 (5 bases). DNA of the CDR3: TGTGCCAGCAGCTTGGGACTTTTCGACTATGGCTACACCTTC. This sequence encodes CASSLGLFDYGYTF.